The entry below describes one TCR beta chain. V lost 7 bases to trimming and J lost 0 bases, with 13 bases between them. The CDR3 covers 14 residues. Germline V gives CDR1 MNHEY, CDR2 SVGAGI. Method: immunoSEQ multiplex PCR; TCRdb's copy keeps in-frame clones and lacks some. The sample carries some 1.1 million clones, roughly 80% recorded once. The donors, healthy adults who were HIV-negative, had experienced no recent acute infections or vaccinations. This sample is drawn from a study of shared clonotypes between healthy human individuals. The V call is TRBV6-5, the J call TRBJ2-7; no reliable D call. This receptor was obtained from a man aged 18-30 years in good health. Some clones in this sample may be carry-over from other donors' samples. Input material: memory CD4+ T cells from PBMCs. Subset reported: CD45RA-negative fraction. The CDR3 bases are TGTGCCAGCACCCCTAGGCAGAGCTCCTACGAGCAGTACTTC. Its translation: CASTPRQSSYEQYF.